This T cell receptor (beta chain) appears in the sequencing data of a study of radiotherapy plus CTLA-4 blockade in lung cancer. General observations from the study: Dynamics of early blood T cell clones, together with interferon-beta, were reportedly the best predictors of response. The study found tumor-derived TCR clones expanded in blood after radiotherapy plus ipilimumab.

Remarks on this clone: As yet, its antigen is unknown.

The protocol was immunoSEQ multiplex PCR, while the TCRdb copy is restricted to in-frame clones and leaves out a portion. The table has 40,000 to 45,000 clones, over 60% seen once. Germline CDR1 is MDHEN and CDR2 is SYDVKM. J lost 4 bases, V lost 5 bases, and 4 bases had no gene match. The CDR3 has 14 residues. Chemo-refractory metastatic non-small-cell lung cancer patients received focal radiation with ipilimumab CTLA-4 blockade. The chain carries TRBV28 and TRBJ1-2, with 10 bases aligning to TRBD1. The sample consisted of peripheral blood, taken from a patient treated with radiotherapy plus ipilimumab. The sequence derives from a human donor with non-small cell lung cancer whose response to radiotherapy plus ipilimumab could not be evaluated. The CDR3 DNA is TGTGCCAGCAGTCAGACAGGGGGCGGCTATGGCTACACCTTC. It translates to CASSQTGGGYGYTF.